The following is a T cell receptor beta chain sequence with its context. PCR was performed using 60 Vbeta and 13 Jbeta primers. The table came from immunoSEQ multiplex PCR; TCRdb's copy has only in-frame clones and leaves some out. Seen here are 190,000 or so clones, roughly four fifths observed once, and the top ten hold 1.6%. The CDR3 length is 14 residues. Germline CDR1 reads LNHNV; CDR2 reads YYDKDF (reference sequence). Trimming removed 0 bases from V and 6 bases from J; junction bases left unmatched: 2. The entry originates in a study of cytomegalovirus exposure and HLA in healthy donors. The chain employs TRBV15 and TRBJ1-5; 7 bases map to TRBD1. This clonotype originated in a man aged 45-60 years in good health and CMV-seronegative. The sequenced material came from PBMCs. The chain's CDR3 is CATSREQGPQPQHF. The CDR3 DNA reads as TGTGCCACCAGCAGAGAACAGGGGCCTCAGCCCCAGCATTTT.